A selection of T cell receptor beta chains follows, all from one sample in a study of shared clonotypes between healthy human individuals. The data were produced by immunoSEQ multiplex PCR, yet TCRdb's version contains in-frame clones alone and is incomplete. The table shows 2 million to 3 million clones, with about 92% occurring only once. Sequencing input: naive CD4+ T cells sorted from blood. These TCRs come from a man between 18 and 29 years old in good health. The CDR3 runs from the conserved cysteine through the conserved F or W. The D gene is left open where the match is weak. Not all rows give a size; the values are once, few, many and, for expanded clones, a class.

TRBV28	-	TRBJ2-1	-	CASSFGSNEQFF	TGTGCCAGCAGTTTCGGGTCCAATGAGCAGTTCTTC
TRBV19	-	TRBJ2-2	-	CASSIIGGTGELFF	TGTGCCAGTAGTATAATAGGTGGCACCGGGGAGCTGTTTTTT
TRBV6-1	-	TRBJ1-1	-	CASSEALRGDEAFF	TGTGCCAGCAGTGAAGCGCTTCGCGGTGATGAGGCTTTCTTT
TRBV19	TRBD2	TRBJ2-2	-	CASSRFAGDTGELFF	TGTGCCAGTAGTAGATTTGCGGGGGATACCGGGGAGCTGTTTTTT
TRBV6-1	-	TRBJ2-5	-	CASSVGETQYF	TGTGCCAGCAGTGTGGGAGAGACCCAGTACTTC
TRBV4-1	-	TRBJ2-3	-	CASSQGIGGGTDTQYF	TGCGCCAGCAGCCAAGGTATAGGGGGAGGAACAGATACGCAGTATTTT
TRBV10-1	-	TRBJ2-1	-	CATSPRGAISNEQFF	TGCGCCACCTCCCCGAGGGGCGCGATTTCCAATGAGCAGTTCTTC
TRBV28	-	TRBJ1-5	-	CASSLSGIGQPQHF	TGTGCCAGCAGTTTAAGCGGAATAGGGCAGCCCCAGCATTTT
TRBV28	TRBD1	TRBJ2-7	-	CASLGTGGFYEQYF	TGTGCCAGCCTCGGGACAGGGGGCTTCTACGAGCAGTACTTC
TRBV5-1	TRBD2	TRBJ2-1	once	CASSISGSGYNEQFF	TGCGCCAGCAGCATTAGCGGGAGTGGATACAATGAGCAGTTCTTC
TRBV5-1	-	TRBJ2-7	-	CASSAARGEQYF	TGCGCCAGCAGCGCTGCTAGGGGCGAGCAGTACTTC
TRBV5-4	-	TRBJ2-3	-	CASSLAGLYTQYF	TGTGCCAGCAGCTTGGCCGGCCTTTATACGCAGTATTTT
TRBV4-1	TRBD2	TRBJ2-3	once	CASSQSRTSPGTDTQYF	TGCGCCAGCAGCCAATCGCGGACTAGTCCTGGCACAGATACGCAGTATTTT
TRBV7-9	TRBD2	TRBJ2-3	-	CASKIGGTTDTQYF	TGTGCCAGCAAGATCGGGGGGACCACAGATACGCAGTATTTT
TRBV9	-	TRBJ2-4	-	CASSVSSGGTAKNIQYF	TGTGCCAGCAGCGTAAGTTCCGGGGGCACGGCCAAAAACATTCAGTACTTC
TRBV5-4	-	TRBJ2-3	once	CASSLGGWGTDTQYF	TGTGCCAGCAGTCTTGGGGGGTGGGGCACAGATACGCAGTATTTT
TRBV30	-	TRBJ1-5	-	CAWSVRGDQPQHF	TGTGCCTGGAGTGTACGAGGGGATCAGCCCCAGCATTTT
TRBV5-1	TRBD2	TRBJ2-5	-	CASSLVLAQETQYF	TGCGCCAGCAGCTTGGTACTAGCGCAAGAGACCCAGTACTTC
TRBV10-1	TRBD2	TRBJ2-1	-	CASSEGGAGDYNEQFF	TGCGCCAGCAGTGAGGGCGGCGCGGGAGATTACAATGAGCAGTTCTTC
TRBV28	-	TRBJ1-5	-	CASSLGGRNQPQHF	TGTGCCAGCAGCTTGGGGGGTAGGAATCAGCCCCAGCATTTT
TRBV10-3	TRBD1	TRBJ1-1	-	CAISRGTGSSGNTEAFF	TGTGCCATCAGCCGGGGGACAGGGTCGTCTGGGAACACTGAAGCTTTCTTT
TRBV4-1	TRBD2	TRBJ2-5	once	CASSQPPGLAGGPAKETQYF	TGCGCCAGCAGCCAACCCCCGGGACTAGCGGGGGGGCCAGCCAAGGAGACCCAGTACTTC
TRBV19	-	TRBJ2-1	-	CASSAQGPPGEQFF	TGTGCCAGTAGTGCGCAGGGACCCCCGGGTGAGCAGTTCTTC
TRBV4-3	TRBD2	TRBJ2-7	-	CASSQQTSGPYEQYF	TGCGCCAGCAGCCAACAAACTAGCGGGCCCTACGAGCAGTACTTC
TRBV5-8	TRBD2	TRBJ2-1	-	CASSPGLATINEQFF	TGTGCCAGCAGCCCGGGACTAGCAACCATCAATGAGCAGTTCTTC
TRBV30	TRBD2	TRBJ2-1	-	CAWSVLSSGSYNEQFF	TGTGCCTGGAGTGTACTGTCTAGCGGGAGTTACAATGAGCAGTTCTTC
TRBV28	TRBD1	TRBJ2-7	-	CASRGTAIYEQYF	TGTGCCAGCAGAGGGACAGCCATTTACGAGCAGTACTTC
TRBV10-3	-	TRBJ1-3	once	CAISGTVDSGNTIYF	TGTGCCATCAGTGGGACAGTTGATTCTGGAAACACCATATATTTT
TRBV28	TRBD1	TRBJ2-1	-	CASSQPGGNEQFF	TGTGCCAGCAGTCAACCAGGGGGTAATGAGCAGTTCTTC
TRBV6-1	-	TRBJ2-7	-	CASGPWGMQYF	TGTGCCAGCGGGCCCTGGGGGATGCAGTACTTC
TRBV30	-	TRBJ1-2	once	CAWSTDSTNYGYTF	TGTGCCTGGAGTACCGACAGTACTAACTATGGCTACACCTTC
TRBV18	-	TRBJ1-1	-	CASSPPTGEAFF	TGTGCCAGCTCACCACCTACAGGGGAAGCTTTCTTT
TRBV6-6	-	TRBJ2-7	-	CASSYGISYEQYF	TGTGCCAGCAGTTACGGGATATCCTACGAGCAGTACTTC